This record concerns one T cell receptor (beta chain) sequence. In the authors' workflow: For nucleated cells, counts were estimated from reference gene primer amplification. The protocol was immunoSEQ multiplex PCR, while the TCRdb copy is restricted to in-frame clones and leaves out a portion. Clonal size and the V and J genes are those of that table, whereas D and trimming came from the DNA. The profile shows roughly 43,000 clones, more than 70% of them singletons. This record comes from a study of blood T cell repertoires in COVID-19. The overall study: The origin of the acute and convalescent COVID-19 samples was the United States, Italy and Spain. T cells, B-cell-depleted T cells, or PBMCs provided the cDNA or gDNA that served as material.

Looked up from germline, CDR1 is LNHDA and CDR2 is SQIVND (reference sequence). V was clipped by 5 bases and J by 8 bases, with 16 bases between them. There are 14 residues in the CDR3. V is TRBV19 and J is TRBJ2-1; D may be TRBD1 (6 bases). The source of this sequence is a woman between 70 and 85 years old with acute or convalescent COVID-19. Sequenced input: peripheral blood. The CDR3 sequence: CASSRAGVRDEQFF. Written as DNA, the CDR3 is TGTGCCAGTAGTCGGGCAGGGGTGCGGGATGAGCAGTTCTTC.